One T cell receptor (beta chain) is described in this entry. Its specific antigen is unknown. Base quality data are lacking; no much larger clone is found one base away. The source of the sample is a study of CD8+ T cells in alopecia areata (dated by TCRdb to the late 2010s). Regarding the study in general: The treated patients took part in an open-label pilot trial in which moderate-to-severe alopecia areata was treated with oral tofacitinib at 5 to 10 mg twice daily. RNA came from the PAXgene miRNA kit for fixed scalp, the miRNeasy kit for PBMCs, and the RNeasy kit for mouse skin. Patients stayed on tofacitinib for 6 to 18 months and then had 6 months of follow-up off drug so that delayed response and recurrence could be assessed. The study used high-throughput TCRbeta sequencing to examine T cell clonal expansion in alopecia areata, in both the C3H/HeJ mouse model and human patients. Clonality in the scalp was compared among normal scalp (n=4), patchy alopecia areata scalp (n=8), and alopecia totalis/universalis scalp (n=8). Biopsies were taken from tofacitinib-treated patients at baseline and at 4 and 24 weeks of treatment, and a later scalp biopsy was taken in several of the tofacitinib-treated patients. The SALT score, which quantifies the percentage of affected scalp surface area, was used to measure disease severity in treated patients. TCRbeta CDR3 regions were amplified by immunoSEQ multiplex PCR using 35 Vbeta forward and 13 Jbeta reverse primers. Scalp tissue and sorted CD4+ and CD8+ peripheral blood T cells from patchy and totalis/universalis alopecia areata patients and from healthy controls were covered by human TCRbeta sequencing.

The treatment or condition label, as the study defines it: oral pan-JAK inhibitor, 5-10 mg twice daily. Lesional scalp punch biopsies and peripheral blood were collected from alopecia areata patients. PBMCs were isolated by density centrifugation and stained for CD3, CD4 and CD8, after which CD4+ and CD8+ T cells were sorted on a FACSAria. The paper's findings and limits, for the study overall: Shared TCR sequences between patients were less evident than in mice, which may be partly attributable to HLA diversity in the patient population. Compared with normal scalp, lesional scalp had higher clonality and more expanded CD8+ clones, particularly in alopecia totalis/universalis, a pattern that suggests antigenic drive. Resident alphabeta T cells in normal human skin are also sequenced, complicating scalp TCR repertoire analysis, unlike mouse skin dominated by gammadelta T cells. Tofacitinib significantly lowered scalp clonality and the number of expanded CD8+ clones among the top 100 scalp clones. During tofacitinib treatment, many expanded lesional clones stuck around in both scalp and blood, and this persistence may partly explain why relapse happens after treatment is stopped. Because the treated cohort was small and included a single nonresponder, larger studies are needed to assess links between baseline CD8+ expansion and response.

Library prep was done by the immunoSEQ multiplex PCR assay. RNA was extracted from all samples and reverse transcribed into cDNA, which served as template for TCR sequencing. SuperScript III was used for first-strand cDNA synthesis, primed with a 2:1 mix of oligo-dT and random hexamers. A synthetic immune receptor repertoire was used to gauge amplification bias, and whatever bias remained was removed computationally. From the authors' description of their analysis: Raw reads were preprocessed for error removal, and CDR3 was defined according to IMGT conventions as running from the conserved cysteine to phenylalanine. Clonality was calculated as 1 minus Shannon entropy normalized by log2 of the number of productive unique TCRs. Whether scalp clones were CD4 or CD8 was inferred by matching scalp TCRbeta sequences against CD4 and CD8 repertoires sorted from blood. TCRdb re-hosts the immuneACCESS table, in-frame sequences only. Its copies lack some clones; in the studies checked, an unresolved V gene accounts for under half of them, and the cause for the rest is not known. The V and J calls and the clone size are those of that table, but D and trimming were determined from the DNA. The sample table shows approximately 180,000 clones, and 50% to 75% are seen once. Together, the top ten hold roughly 17% of the sample.

CDR1 and CDR2, looked up from the germline V gene, are MNHEY and SVGAGI. There are 15 amino acids in the CDR3, from cysteine to phenylalanine inclusive. Left in the record is the CDR3 DNA by itself, 45 bases read in frame from the first base. The V end gives up 5 bases and the J end 5 bases, leaving 4 bases in the junction not matched to a gene. The chain joins TRBV6-5 to TRBJ1-6; 9 junctional bases match TRBD1. The sample consisted of CD4+ T cells sorted from blood, taken at approximately week 56, from a patient treated with tofacitinib. The receptor was derived from a human donor with alopecia areata. In nucleotide form, the sequence is TGTGCCAGCAGTCGAGACAGGGGGAATAATTCACCCCTCCACTTT. This codes for CASSRDRGNNSPLHF.